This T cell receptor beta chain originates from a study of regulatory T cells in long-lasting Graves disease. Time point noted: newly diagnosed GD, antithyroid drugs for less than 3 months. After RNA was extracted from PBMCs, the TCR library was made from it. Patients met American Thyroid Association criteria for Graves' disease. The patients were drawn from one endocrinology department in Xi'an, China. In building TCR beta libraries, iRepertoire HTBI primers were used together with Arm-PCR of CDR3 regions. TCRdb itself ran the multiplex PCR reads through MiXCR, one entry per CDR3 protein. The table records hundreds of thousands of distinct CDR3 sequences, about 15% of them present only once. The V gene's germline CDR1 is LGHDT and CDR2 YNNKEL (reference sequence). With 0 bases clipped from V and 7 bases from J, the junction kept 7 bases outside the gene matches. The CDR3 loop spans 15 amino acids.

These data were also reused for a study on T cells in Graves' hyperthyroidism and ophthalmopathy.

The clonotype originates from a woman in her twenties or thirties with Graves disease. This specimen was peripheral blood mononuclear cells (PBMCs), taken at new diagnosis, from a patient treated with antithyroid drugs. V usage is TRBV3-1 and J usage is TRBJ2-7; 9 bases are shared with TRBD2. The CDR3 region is CASSQDSAGGREQYF. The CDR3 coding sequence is TGTGCCAGCAGCCAAGATTCGGCGGGAGGGCGTGAGCAGTACTTC.